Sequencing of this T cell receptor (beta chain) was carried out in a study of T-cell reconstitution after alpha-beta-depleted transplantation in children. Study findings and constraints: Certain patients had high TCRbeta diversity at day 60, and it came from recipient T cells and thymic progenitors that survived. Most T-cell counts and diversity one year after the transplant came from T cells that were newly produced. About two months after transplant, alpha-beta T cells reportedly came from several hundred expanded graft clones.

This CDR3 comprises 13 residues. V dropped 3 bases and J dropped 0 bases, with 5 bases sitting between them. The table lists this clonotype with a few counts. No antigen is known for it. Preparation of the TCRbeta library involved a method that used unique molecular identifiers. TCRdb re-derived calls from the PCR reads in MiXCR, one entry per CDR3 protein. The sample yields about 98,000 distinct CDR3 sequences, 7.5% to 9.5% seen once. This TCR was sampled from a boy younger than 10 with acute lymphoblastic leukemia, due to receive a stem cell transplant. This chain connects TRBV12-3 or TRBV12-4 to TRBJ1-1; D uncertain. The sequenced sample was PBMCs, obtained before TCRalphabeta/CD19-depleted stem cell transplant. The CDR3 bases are TGTGCCAGCAGTTTCGGGCTGAACACTGAAGCTTTCTTT. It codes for CASSFGLNTEAFF.